This T cell receptor beta chain appears in the sequencing data of a study of vaccination and CD4 T cells after COVID-19 (dated 2022 in TCRdb). Regarding the study in general: Convalescent patients had a positive SARS-CoV-2 result on nasal swab PCR, and of these patients, about ten had mild disease and one had severe disease. Six males and four females were included in the convalescent cohort, with two Hispanic individuals, seven Caucasians, two Asians and one multiracial person represented. Two doses of either the Pfizer-BioNTech BNT162b2 vaccine (n=8) or the Moderna mRNA-1273 vaccine (n=2) were administered to participants. Post-COVID blood samples from convalescent patients were collected a median of around 110 days after diagnosis, with a range of roughly 30 to 170 days. Post-vaccine blood samples were taken a median of about 72 days after the second vaccine dose, with a range of roughly 14 to 250 days. For stimulating the cultures, overlapping spike peptide pools were used, derived from SARS-CoV-2 as well as from the common cold coronaviruses HCoV-NL63, HCoV-OC43 and HCoV-229E. As controls, cultures received a CEFX viral epitope pool (the positive control), an HIV-1 Nef peptide pool (the negative control), or no peptide at all. In over 8 COVID-19 convalescent patients and a handful of infection-naive healthy vaccine recipients, the spike-specific CD4+ TCR repertoire before mRNA vaccination was compared with the repertoire after mRNA vaccination. Paper-wide results and their limitations: Only a relatively small number of convalescent patients were included in the study, and early timepoints following natural infection were not analyzed. In convalescent patients, nearly all vaccine-specific clones (304 of 307) were found to be mono-reactive for SARS-CoV-2 spike rather than cross-reactive with common cold coronaviruses. In convalescent patients, a median approximately 86% of post-vaccine SARS-CoV-2-reactive clones were detected only after vaccination, and vaccine-specific priming was suggested by this finding. An increase in the median number of SARS-CoV-2-reactive clonotypes from around 20 after infection to about 39 after vaccination was observed, but the change was not found to be significant.

Library preparation used PCR. At the Johns Hopkins FTIC core, DNA from the cultured CD4+ T cells underwent TCR sequencing with the Oncomine TCR Beta short-read assay. Genomic DNA was extracted from the cultured CD4+ T cells with the QIAamp micro DNA kit. Oncomine TCR Beta libraries from cultured CD4+ T cells were pooled with unique dual indexes and sequenced on an Illumina iSeq 100. As for the original processing: Non-productive sequences were removed, and CDR3s not starting with C, not ending with F or W, or shorter than 7 amino acids were discarded. Antigen-specific clonotypes were identified using the MANAFEST web application through comparison of peptide-stimulated wells with reference and other culture wells. For a clone to be called positive, the clone needed an FDR below 0.05, an odds ratio above 5, and a productive frequency above 0.1% in at least two of three replicate wells. Clonotypes that were significantly expanded in both SARS-CoV-2 spike wells and at least one common cold coronavirus spike condition were defined as cross-reactive. Levenshtein distances (stringdist) and unrooted phylogenetic trees (ape) in R version 3.6.1 were used to assess CDR3 homology. TCRdb cleaned the public reads at Q25 with fastp, built clones with MiXCR and kept in-frame beta chains. Each record represents a unique CDR3 protein, reported with the most common genes and DNA among its rows. The V and J calls and clone size are TCRdb's, not the authors'. The sample table records around 8,300 distinct CDR3 sequences; about 50% of these occur just once. The ten largest clones represent approximately 20% of the sample.

This clonotype is large (0.1 to 1%). The clone's antigen remains unknown. Base qualities were left out, and no much larger clone turns up one base away. The sample's treatment or condition, from its label and the paper: roughly 10-day PBMC culture with coronavirus spike peptide pools or control peptides (ViraFEST assay). To expand antigen-specific T cells with peptide pools and then pick out the expanded clonotypes through TCR sequencing, the study relied on the ViraFEST assay. The convalescent patients' positive SARS-CoV-2 PCR tests were from March to December 2020, which was before the Alpha, Beta and Delta variants emerged in the United States. Each well held approximately 2 million PBMCs cultured in IMDM containing about 5% human AB serum and roughly 10 IU/ml IL-2, with around 9.2 ug/ml peptide pools added. On days 3 and 7, half of the culture medium was replaced with fresh IL-2-containing medium. After 10 days of culture, CD4+ T cells were isolated by negative selection using the EasySep CD4+ T cell isolation kit. PBMCs were separated from whole blood using Ficoll-Paque Plus gradient centrifugation and then either used fresh or cryopreserved at -140C. In general, triplicate wells were set up for every culture condition.

The sequenced sample consisted of CD4+ T cells from blood, cultured in vitro. The receptor's source is a human donor who had recovered from COVID-19.

The CDR3: CASSPTGALGYTF. The DNA sequence reads TGTGCCAGCAGCCCGACAGGGGCTCTAGGCTACACCTTC. In this chain, TRBV6-1 is recombined with TRBJ1-2, with 8 bases matching TRBD1. CDR1 and CDR2 are read off the germline V gene as MNHNS and SASEGT. Reading from cysteine to phenylalanine, the CDR3 counts 13 amino acids. Of the read, only the CDR3 DNA is kept; its 39 bases are in frame from base 1. V has 6 bases trimmed and J has 8 bases trimmed; junction bases matching no gene number 8.